The clone carrying this TCR beta chain was seen just once. The data were obtained in a study of blood T cell repertoires in COVID-19. CDR3 length: 16 amino acids. As processed by the authors: Estimation of nucleated cell counts relied on the amplification of reference gene primers. Some clones are missing from TCRdb's copy, which holds only in-frame ones; the method was immunoSEQ multiplex PCR. V and J calls plus clone size are reproduced from that table; the DNA served to infer D and trimming. This repertoire shows around 60,000 clones, around nine tenths found once; its top ten account for more than 3%.

This sequence was found in a human donor in a cohort sampled during active COVID-19. The chain uses TRBV21-1 and TRBJ2-1; the table's D call TRBD1 went unverified against the DNA. TRBV21-1 is a documented pseudogene. Sequenced input: peripheral blood. The DNA of the CDR3 is TGTGCCAGCAGCAAAGTTTGGGGCCGAAATAGTAATGAGCAGTTCTTC. Encoded protein: CASSKVWGRNSNEQFF.